The 5 T cell receptor beta chains presented below share a single source sample, sequenced in a study of blood T cell repertoires in COVID-19. Using immunoSEQ multiplex PCR, the repertoire was profiled, and TCRdb retains in-frame clones only, with some absent. The data hold roughly 280,000 clones, with 84% observed a single time. Source material: peripheral blood. These receptors were obtained from a man aged 55 to 70 with acute or convalescent COVID-19.

The V and J genes are TRBV7-2 and TRBJ2-1, with D perhaps matching TRBD1 (6 bases). Per germline, CDR1 SGHTA and CDR2 FQGNSA. The CDR3 totals 14 residues. Deletions cut 4 bases from V and 10 bases from J, with 17 bases between. CDR3 DNA: TGTGCCAGCAGCTCCGACCCAGGGGAAGGGGAGCAGTTCTTC. Protein: CASSSDPGEGEQFF.

This clone has only one observation. The chain carries TRBV27 and TRBJ1-2; 9 positions match TRBD1. The CDR3 loop spans 13 amino acids. Germline assignment: CDR1 MNHEY and CDR2 SMNVEV (reference sequence). Unmatched junction bases numbered 5, after V lost 8 bases and J lost 4 bases. CDR3 nucleotides: TGTGCCAGCCGGGACAGGGCCCTCTATGGCTACACCTTC. Translation gives CASRDRALYGYTF.

The V gene is TRBV3-1 (or the pseudogene TRBV3-2), the J gene TRBJ1-4; D might be TRBD1 (5 bases). V was clipped by 4 bases and J by 8 bases, with 20 bases between them. This CDR3 is built from 16 residues. CDR1 is LGHDT, CDR2 YNNKEL, per germline (reference sequence). The CDR3, as DNA: TGTGCCAGCAGCCTCTATGGACGGCAGGGCGAGGAAAAACTGTTTTTT. It codes for CASSLYGRQGEEKLFF.

This rearrangement joins TRBV28 to TRBJ2-7; 11 bases match TRBD1. V was pared by 6 bases and J by 9 bases, with 10 bases of the junction left unmatched. Per germline, CDR1 MDHEN and CDR2 SYDVKM. The CDR3 has 14 amino acids. The CDR3 sequence: CASRPDRGLGRQYF. CDR3 DNA sequence: TGTGCCAGCAGACCGGACAGGGGGCTTGGAAGGCAGTACTTC.

This chain uses TRBV6-5 with TRBJ1-2, with D possibly TRBD1 on 5 matching bases. The CDR3 totals 13 residues. Germline CDR1 MNHEY, CDR2 SVGAGI. V was clipped by 6 bases and J by 3 bases, with 11 bases between them. CDR3 loop: CASSDGTYYGYTF. The CDR3 region has the DNA TGTGCCAGCAGCGACGGGACTTACTATGGCTACACCTTC.